These 8 T cell receptor beta chains were all obtained from the same sample, sequenced in a study of T cell responses to AZD1222 COVID-19 vaccine. Libraries were prepared by immunoSEQ multiplex PCR; TCRdb keeps only in-frame clonotypes and omits some of them. Of 100,000 or so clones in the sample, roughly nine tenths were seen once. The sample consisted of peripheral blood, taken on day 0 of AZD1222 vaccination. The receptors were gathered from an adult in good health.

This clone was found a few times. V and J are TRBV19 and TRBJ2-7, with 14 bases lining up with TRBD2. Trimming cost V 2 bases and J 6 bases; bases outside gene matches: 3. Germline-derived CDR1 and CDR2 are LNHDA and SQIVND (reference sequence). The CDR3 has 15 amino acids. The CDR3 region has the DNA TGTGCCAGTAGTATAATGGGACTAGCGGGGGTCGAGCAGTACTTC. Amino acid sequence: CASSIMGLAGVEQYF.

This chain uses TRBV4-3 with TRBJ2-4, with TRBD2 identical over 8 bases. After removal of 4 bases from V and 8 bases from J, the junction contained 7 bases not matched to a gene. The CDR3 is 14 amino acids. Germline CDR1 reads LGHNA; CDR2 reads YSLEER. The CDR3 sequence: CASSLGRREDIQYF. CDR3 DNA: TGCGCCAGCAGCCTGGGACGGCGGGAGGACATTCAGTACTTC.

The chain combines TRBV4-3 with TRBJ2-2; D may be TRBD1 or TRBD2 (6 bases each). V gave up 0 bases and J gave up 6 bases, with 14 bases separating them. The V gene's germline CDR1 is LGHNA and CDR2 YSLEER. This CDR3 contains 16 residues. CDR3 loop: CASSQDSSGGSGELFF. In DNA, the CDR3 is TGCGCCAGCAGCCAAGATTCGTCCGGGGGCTCCGGGGAGCTGTTTTTT.

This rearrangement joins TRBV2 to TRBJ1-4, with a weak D call TRBD1 (6 bases). The germline CDR1 and CDR2 sequences are SNHLY and FYNNEI. With 7 bases removed from V and 3 bases from J, the gap between germline ends came to 15 bases. The CDR3 has 15 residues. DNA of the CDR3: TGTGCCAGCATCTTACAGGGAGCACCTAATGAAAAACTGTTTTTT. The encoded protein is CASILQGAPNEKLFF.

This clone is a singleton in its sample. CDR3 loop: CASSENSGNYGYTF. The CDR3 DNA reads TGTGCCAGCAGTGAAAACTCAGGAAACTATGGCTACACCTTC. The J gene is TRBJ1-2, the V gene TRBV2; no reliable D call. CDR3 length: 14 residues. Germline values: CDR1 SNHLY, CDR2 FYNNEI. The V gene lost 2 bases and the J gene lost 2 bases, with 9 bases spanning the gap. Combining the CDR3 with reference TRBV2 and TRBJ1-2 gives the whole variable domain EPEVTQTPSHQVTQMGQEVILRCVPISNHLYFYWYRQILGQKVEFLVSFYNNEISEKSEIFDDQFSVERPDGSNFTLKIRSTKLEDSAMYFCASSENSGNYGYTFGSGTRLTVV.

The chain has TRBV19 and TRBJ1-1, with 8 bases identical to TRBD1. Per germline, CDR1 LNHDA and CDR2 SQIVND (reference sequence). The CDR3 contains 13 residues. J gave up 4 bases and V 5 bases, and 3 bases lay outside the gene matches. For the CDR3, the DNA is TGTGCCAGTAGTTTCACAGGGGGCACTGAAGCTTTCTTT. Residues: CASSFTGGTEAFF.

This chain connects TRBV3-1 (or the pseudogene TRBV3-2) to TRBJ1-2, with TRBD1 matching 7 bases. CDR1 is LGHDT, CDR2 YNNKEL, per germline (reference sequence). The CDR3 is 18 amino acids. V trimming: 2 bases; J trimming: 1 base; junction bases outside the gene matches: 13. The CDR3 reads CASSQQLGRGAVNYGYTF. Here the CDR3 DNA reads TGTGCCAGCAGCCAACAGCTCGGCAGGGGGGCAGTTAACTATGGCTACACCTTC.

The rearrangement uses TRBV29-1 and TRBJ2-1; D is undetermined. This CDR3 is built from 12 residues. From germline, CDR1 is SQVTM and CDR2 ANQGSEA. Trimming left V 2 bases short and J 7 bases short, with 9 bases between. CDR3 nucleotide sequence: TGCAGCGTTGAAAGACGGCATAATGAGCAGTTCTTC. Translating it yields CSVERRHNEQFF.